These 16 T cell receptor beta chains were sequenced from one sample in a study of cytomegalovirus exposure and HLA in healthy donors. With 60 Vbeta and 13 Jbeta primers, the PCR was carried out. Only in-frame clones appear in the TCRdb table, and some are missing; sequencing was by immunoSEQ multiplex PCR. The sample records about 220,000 clones, approximately 68% being singletons. Source material: PBMCs. Source of these receptors: a woman under 40 in good health and CMV-seronegative.

The CDR3 nucleotides are TGTGCCAGCCTGGACTATCAAGAAAAACTGTTTTTT. Translation gives CASLDYQEKLFF. The V and J genes are TRBV28 and TRBJ1-4; D call uncertain. The CDR3 runs to 12 residues. Looked up from germline, CDR1 is MDHEN and CDR2 is SYDVKM. Trimming left V 8 bases short and J 8 bases short, with 12 bases between.

The chain is built from TRBV2 and TRBJ1-2; TRBD1 is a possible D gene (5 bases). The CDR3 is 15 amino acids. The V gene lost 4 bases and the J gene lost 1 base, with 13 bases spanning the gap. Germline V gene lookup returns CDR1 SNHLY and CDR2 FYNNEI. This chain's CDR3 is CASSAAGIHNYGYTF. CDR3 coding DNA: TGTGCCAGCAGTGCGGCAGGGATTCATAACTATGGCTACACCTTC.

This sequence joins TRBV7-9 and TRBJ1-1; D remains ambiguous. CDR1 and CDR2 from the germline V gene are SEHNR and FQNEAQ (reference sequence). The CDR3 is 14 amino acids. Trimming removed 2 bases from V and 2 bases from J, with 9 bases in between. The CDR3 reads CASSLLTLNTEAFF. The CDR3 coding sequence is TGTGCCAGCAGCTTACTGACACTCAACACTGAAGCTTTCTTT. Based on the CDR3 plus reference TRBV7-9 and TRBJ1-1, the full variable domain is DTGVSQNPRHKITKRGQNVTFRCDPISEHNRLYWYRQTLGQGPEFLTYFQNEAQLEKSRLLSDRFSAERPKGSFSTLEIQRTEQGDSAMYLCASSLLTLNTEAFFGQGTRLTVV.

This clone was found a few times. The chain links TRBV7-2 to TRBJ1-3; D is undetermined. Trimming pared 2 bases from V and 0 bases from J, leaving 8 bases between. The CDR3 is 15 residues long. Germline loops: CDR1 SGHTA, CDR2 FQGNSA. The CDR3: CASSLRGYSGNTIYF. In DNA form, the CDR3 reads TGTGCCAGCAGCTTACGGGGTTACTCTGGAAACACCATATATTTT.

The V gene is TRBV5-1, the J gene TRBJ2-5; D unclear. Trimming cost V 0 bases and J 5 bases, with 8 bases left between them. Germline V gene lookup returns CDR1 SGHRS and CDR2 YFSETQ. There are 13 residues in the CDR3. This CDR3 reads CASSLATRETQYF. CDR3 in DNA: TGCGCCAGCAGCTTGGCCACGAGGGAGACCCAGTACTTC.

This chain joins TRBV15 and TRBJ2-3, with D possibly matching TRBD1 (5 bases). CDR1 is LNHNV and CDR2 is YYDKDF in the germline V gene (reference sequence). V lost 0 bases, J lost 4 bases, and 8 bases lay in between. The CDR3 runs to 14 residues. The CDR3 DNA reads TGTGCCACCAGCAGAGAGGTCAGGGCAGATACGCAGTATTTT. This codes for CATSREVRADTQYF.

This chain uses TRBV7-2 with TRBJ2-1; 12 positions agree with TRBD2. The germline V gene encodes CDR1 SGHTA and CDR2 FQGNSA. V shed 4 bases and J 7 bases; nucleotides not matched to a gene: 5. CDR3 size: 15 residues. In nucleotides, the CDR3 is TGTGCCAGCAGCTCTTCGACTAGCGGGGGAAATGAGCAGTTCTTC. Amino acid sequence: CASSSSTSGGNEQFF.

The J gene is TRBJ2-7, the V gene TRBV7-9; 7 bases match TRBD1. The CDR3 runs to 14 residues. Looked up from germline, CDR1 is SEHNR and CDR2 is FQNEAQ (reference sequence). Losses at the gene ends were 5 bases for V and 3 bases for J; bases not matched to a gene: 7. In nucleotides, the CDR3 is TGTGCCAGCAGCCCCCCGGGACAGAGCTACGAGCAGTACTTC. Its protein product is CASSPPGQSYEQYF.

This clone was observed a few times. This chain uses TRBV7-9 with TRBJ1-2; D not resolved. The germline V gene encodes CDR1 SEHNR and CDR2 FQNEAQ (reference sequence). With 4 bases removed from V and 1 base from J, the gap between germline ends came to 10 bases. There are 14 residues in the CDR3. The DNA of the CDR3 is TGTGCCAGCAGCTCCTTATCTGTTAACTATGGCTACACCTTC. It specifies CASSSLSVNYGYTF.

A remark on this clone: Its ends do not fully match the called genes, so a read error is possible. The rearrangement uses TRBV7-2 and TRBJ1-1; 7 bases are shared with TRBD1. Germline V gene sequence: CDR1 SGHTA, CDR2 FQGNSA. The CDR3 consists of 17 residues. CDR3: CDSSSARTGIMNTEAFF. CDR3 sequence (DNA): TGTGACAGCAGCTCAGCTAGGACAGGAATCATGAACACTGAAGCTTTCTTT.

The J gene is TRBJ1-1, the V gene TRBV11-2, with D maybe TRBD1 (6 bases). The length of the CDR3 is 18 residues. Trimming removed 5 bases at V and 0 bases at J, with 22 bases between. The germline CDR1 and CDR2 sequences are SGHAT and FQNNGV. CDR3 loop: CASSPTQQGALMNTEAFF. The DNA of the CDR3 is TGTGCCAGCAGCCCTACTCAACAGGGCGCCCTCATGAACACTGAAGCTTTCTTT.

This clone appeared a single time. This chain links TRBV5-4 with TRBJ1-1; D is uncertain. CDR1 and CDR2 (germline): SGHNT, YYREEE (reference sequence). The CDR3 is 14 amino acids. Trimming pared 4 bases from V and 2 bases from J, leaving 12 bases between. Here the CDR3 DNA reads TGTGCCAGCAGCACCGGTGTGCTCAACACTGAAGCTTTCTTT. As protein: CASSTGVLNTEAFF. Full variable domain (missing parts from reference TRBV5-4 and TRBJ1-1): ETGVTQSPTHLIKTRGQQVTLRCSSQSGHNTVSWYQQALGQGPQFIFQYYREEENGRGNFPPRFSGLQFPNYSSELNVNALELDDSALYLCASSTGVLNTEAFFGQGTRLTVV.

The CDR3 DNA follows: TGTGCCAGCAGCCCCTATCGGGGTATGAACACTGAAGCTTTCTTT. Translation gives CASSPYRGMNTEAFF. The chain recombines TRBV11-3 with TRBJ1-1; D call uncertain. The V gene lost 5 bases and the J gene lost 0 bases, with 13 bases spanning the gap. Germline lookup yields CDR1 SGHNT and CDR2 YENEEA. This CDR3 is 15 amino acids long.

In nucleotides, the CDR3 is TGTGCCTGGAGTGTAAGGCGGAGGAGCAGAGTGGGCCAAGAGACCCAGTACTTC. Protein sequence: CAWSVRRRSRVGQETQYF. The chain carries TRBV30 and TRBJ2-5, with D possibly being TRBD2 (5 bases). Germline CDR1 GTSNPN, CDR2 SVGIG (reference sequence). The CDR3 spans 18 residues. The germline V and J ends were trimmed by 0 bases and 1 base, with 21 bases remaining between them.

The chain carries TRBV6-1 and TRBJ1-5; a possible D gene is TRBD1 (5 bases). V lost 1 base, J lost 1 base, and 8 bases lay in between. Germline V CDR1 and CDR2: MNHNS, SASEGT. The CDR3 totals 15 residues. The CDR3 reads CASSEEGWSNQPQHF. The DNA for the CDR3 is TGTGCCAGCAGTGAAGAGGGGTGGAGCAATCAGCCCCAGCATTTT.

This clone turned up a few times. This sequence joins TRBV6-5 and TRBJ1-4; no reliable D call. Deletions cut 5 bases from V and 13 bases from J, with 14 bases between. The CDR3 has 12 amino acids. The germline gives CDR1 MNHEY, CDR2 SVGAGI. The CDR3 here is CASSAGSTGLFF. The CDR3 DNA follows: TGTGCCAGCAGTGCCGGGTCGACTGGACTGTTTTTT.